Below, 14 T cell receptor beta chains from the same sample are listed, as sequenced in a study of T cells in Graves' hyperthyroidism and ophthalmopathy. RNA transcripts served as the template for amplifying TCR beta CDR3 regions. First-round RT-PCR of the TCR CDR3 relied on the HTBI primer set. TCRdb used MiXCR to reprocess the multiplex PCR reads, holding one entry per CDR3 protein. The sample includes around 620,000 distinct CDR3 sequences, under 60% of them seen just once. Sequencing was performed on peripheral blood or thyroid tissue (not recorded which). These receptors all stem from an adult woman with Graves' disease, either hyperthyroidism or ophthalmopathy (not recorded which).

The chain combines TRBV10-3 with TRBJ2-5, with 11 bases identical to TRBD2. CDR3 length equals 14 residues. Trimming at V came to 10 bases and at J to 4 bases, leaving 8 bases not matched to a gene. Germline V CDR1 and CDR2: ENHRY, SYGVKD. CDR3 nucleotides: TGTGCCACCACTAGCGGGAGAGGTGTAGAGACCCAGTACTTC. Translated, it gives CATTSGRGVETQYF.

The genes are TRBV12-3 or TRBV12-4 and TRBJ2-5; a possible D gene is TRBD2 (5 bases). The V and J ends lost 5 bases and 8 bases respectively, with 18 bases between them. This CDR3 spans 14 amino acids. The CDR3 DNA sequence: TGTGCCAGCAGTGAAGGACGGGGTTTCGGTACCCAGTACTTC. The encoded protein is CASSEGRGFGTQYF.

The J gene is TRBJ1-6, the V gene TRBV10-3; D is possibly TRBD1 (6 bases). The V end was cut by 4 bases, the J end by 7 bases, with 17 bases between. CDR3 size: 16 residues. Germline CDR1 and CDR2: ENHRY and SYGVKD. Here the CDR3 reads CAISGSAGTRNSPLHF. DNA of the CDR3: TGTGCCATCAGTGGGTCGGCCGGGACACGAAATTCACCCCTCCACTTT.

Only a few counts were recorded for this clonotype. The rearrangement uses TRBV19 and TRBJ1-1, with a weak D call TRBD1 (5 bases). V dropped 5 bases and J dropped 5 bases, with 15 bases sitting between them. The CDR3 consists of 14 residues. Germline assignment: CDR1 LNHDA and CDR2 SQIVND (reference sequence). For the CDR3, the DNA is TGTGCCAGTAGTTTTGGGCAGGGAGGGACTGAAGCTTTCTTT. As protein: CASSFGQGGTEAFF.

The gene calls are TRBV29-1 and TRBJ2-2; TRBD2 is a possible D gene (8 bases). V was cut by 1 base and J by 5 bases, with 26 bases left in between. This CDR3 has 19 amino acids. Per germline, CDR1 SQVTM and CDR2 ANQGSEA. The CDR3 DNA reads as TGCAGCGTTGAAGGTCGAGGGGGGACAGCGGGAGTTTGGACCGGGGAGCTGTTTTTT. Protein: CSVEGRGGTAGVWTGELFF.

The chain has TRBV5-4 and TRBJ1-1; perhaps TRBD1 as D (6 bases). This CDR3 is built from 14 residues. V lost 4 bases and J lost 5, with 15 bases in between. CDR1 is SGHNT and CDR2 is YYREEE in the germline V gene (reference sequence). Here the CDR3 reads CASSMWGGRTEAFF. The CDR3 bases are TGTGCCAGCAGCATGTGGGGGGGCAGGACTGAAGCTTTCTTT.

This clonotype appeared many times. The J gene is TRBJ2-7, the V gene TRBV20-1; the match to TRBD2 covers 7 bases. Germline loops: CDR1 DFQATT, CDR2 SNEGSKA (reference sequence). J was trimmed by 5 bases and V by 1 base; bases with no gene match: 11. CDR3 length: 15 amino acids. CDR3 region: CSARVLGLQSNEQYF. The DNA of the CDR3 is TGCAGTGCTAGAGTTTTGGGACTACAATCGAACGAGCAGTACTTC.

The chain employs TRBV5-1 and TRBJ2-2; 7 nucleotides align to TRBD1. CDR3 length: 17 residues. The germline CDR1 and CDR2 sequences are SGHRS and YFSETQ. Trimming removed 3 bases from V and 0 bases from J; junction bases left unmatched: 8. CDR3 bases: TGCGCCAGCAGCTACCTCGGGACAGTCGCGAACACCGGGGAGCTGTTTTTT. It encodes CASSYLGTVANTGELFF.

The chain employs TRBV7-2 and TRBJ2-7, with D unresolved. Germline values: CDR1 SGHTA, CDR2 FQGNSA. Trimming shortened V by 11 bases and J by 8 bases, and 16 bases separated the two germline ends. The CDR3 is 11 amino acids. The CDR3 DNA is TGTGCCGCCTCGACGCTCGGGCAGCAGTACTTC. Protein sequence: CAASTLGQQYF.

The chain couples TRBV7-9 to TRBJ1-2; D call uncertain. The CDR3 covers 16 residues. CDR1 is SEHNR and CDR2 is FQNEAQ in the germline V gene (reference sequence). V was trimmed by 1 base and J by 0 bases, leaving 12 bases between them. The CDR3 is CASSLGDVGSNYGYTF. The CDR3 coding sequence is TGTGCCAGCAGCTTAGGAGACGTTGGATCTAACTATGGCTACACCTTC.

This clonotype came up a few times. V usage is TRBV28 and J usage is TRBJ2-2; D gene unclear. CDR1 MDHEN and CDR2 SYDVKM come from the germline V gene. V lost 8 bases and J lost 1, with 8 bases in between. The CDR3 is made up of 13 amino acids. The CDR3 is CASPDRNTGELFF. The CDR3 nucleotides are TGTGCCAGCCCTGATCGGAACACCGGGGAGCTGTTTTTT.

V and J are TRBV2 and TRBJ1-2; no clear D. Trimming pared 4 bases from V and 2 bases from J, leaving 8 bases between. The length of the CDR3 is 13 residues. Germline V gene data show CDR1 as SNHLY and CDR2 as FYNNEI. This CDR3 is CASSAEGNYGYTF. The CDR3 DNA reads as TGTGCCAGCAGTGCCGAGGGAAACTATGGCTACACCTTC.

This clonotype was observed a handful of times. The chain recombines TRBV2 with TRBJ1-5; 9 positions match TRBD1. CDR1 and CDR2 from the germline V gene are SNHLY and FYNNEI. The CDR3 loop spans 14 amino acids. V shed 11 bases, J shed 9 bases, and the junction held 14 bases outside the gene matches. The CDR3: CADTAGQGYAPQHF. Here the CDR3 DNA reads TGTGCCGACACCGCGGGACAGGGATATGCGCCCCAGCATTTT. The entire variable domain, with the rest obtained from reference TRBV2 and TRBJ1-5, is as follows: EPEVTQTPSHQVTQMGQEVILRCVPISNHLYFYWYRQILGQKVEFLVSFYNNEISEKSEIFDDQFSVERPDGSNFTLKIRSTKLEDSAMYFCADTAGQGYAPQHFGDGTRLSIL.

This clonotype was detected a few times. The genes are TRBV7-2 and TRBJ2-6; TRBD1 agrees at 10 bases. The CDR3 is made up of 18 amino acids. V trimming: 5 bases; J trimming: 1 base; junction bases outside the gene matches: 8. CDR1 SGHTA and CDR2 FQGNSA come from the germline V gene. This CDR3 is CASSRRQGAKSGANVLTF. In DNA form, the CDR3 reads TGTGCCAGCAGCAGACGACAGGGGGCGAAATCTGGGGCCAACGTCCTGACTTTC.